What follows describes a single T cell receptor (beta chain). Its antigen is not known. TCRdb's table, derived via immunoSEQ multiplex PCR, lists solely in-frame clones and lacks some. Altogether tens of thousands of clones are present, 75% to 90% being singletons, with the ten largest covering less than 1.5%. Germline V gene data show CDR1 as SGHTA and CDR2 as FQGNSA. Trimming cost V 1 base and J 0 bases, with 6 bases left between them. This CDR3 has 15 amino acids. The data were obtained in a study of T cells in narcolepsy. Study-wide background: Healthy controls were enrolled alongside patients with narcolepsy type 1 or type 2. Notes on the study in general: Comparing one patient's CSF and blood CD4+ clonotypes highlighted HCRT- and TRIB2-specific autoreactive clonotypes. Autoreactive clonotypes reportedly recurred in blood of same and different patients, not controls.

This receptor was identified in a human donor with narcolepsy. This chain uses TRBV7-2 with TRBJ2-2; D is undetermined. Sequenced material: CD45RA- memory CD4+ T cells from PBMCs. The CDR3 DNA reads as TGTGCCAGCAGCTTAGTCACTGCGAACACCGGGGAGCTGTTTTTT. It is translated as CASSLVTANTGELFF. Drawing the rest from reference TRBV7-2 and TRBJ2-2, the complete variable domain is GAGVSQSPSNKVTEKGKDVELRCDPISGHTALYWYRQSLGQGLEFLIYFQGNSAPDKSGLPSDRFSAERTGGSVSTLTIQRTQQEDSAVYLCASSLVTANTGELFFGEGSRLTVL.